Shown below are 30 T cell receptor beta chains from a single sample sequenced in a study of metastatic and nonmetastatic thyroid tumors. From the PCR reads, TCRdb re-called clones with MiXCR. Among tens of thousands of clones, roughly a third were seen once, and the ten largest hold 13% to 15%. No patient had received any treatment before thyroid surgery. The sequenced material came from blood. The receptors originated from a female donor with papillary thyroid cancer or a benign thyroid nodule (not recorded which). Some clones in this sample may be carry-over from other donors' samples.

This clone has a count of ten or more. V and J are TRBV18 and TRBJ2-5, with D perhaps assigned TRBD1 or TRBD2 (5 bases each). Germline V lookup: CDR1 KGHSH, CDR2 LQKENI. The CDR3 runs 16 residues. Trimming cost V 0 bases and J 1 base, with 12 bases left between them. CDR3 sequence reads: CASSPPAGRGQETQYF. The CDR3 bases are TGTGCCAGCTCACCACCGGCAGGGAGAGGCCAAGAGACCCAGTACTTC.

This clone was found a few times. The J gene is TRBJ1-2, the V gene TRBV15; D is unresolved. The CDR3 extends over 12 amino acids. Germline V gene lookup returns CDR1 LNHNV and CDR2 YYDKDF (reference sequence). V lost 3 bases and J lost 2, with 4 bases in between. The chain's CDR3 is CATSRGNYGYTF. The CDR3 nucleotides read TGTGCCACCAGCAGGGGGAACTATGGCTACACCTTC.

This clone appeared a few times. CDR3 loop: CASSNNGNTIYF. Written as DNA, the CDR3 is TGTGCCAGCAGTAACAATGGAAACACCATATATTTT. The chain employs TRBV6-5 and TRBJ1-3; D unresolved. Looked up from germline, CDR1 is MNHEY and CDR2 is SVGAGI. The CDR3 totals 12 residues. The V and J ends lost 5 bases and 3 bases respectively, with 5 bases between them.

This clone ranks as medium-sized (0.01 to 0.1%). The chain combines TRBV2 with TRBJ1-6; 9 bases match TRBD1. The V and J ends lost 5 bases and 14 bases, in that order; junction bases with no gene match: 10. Germline V gene data show CDR1 as SNHLY and CDR2 as FYNNEI. The CDR3 is 14 amino acids. The CDR3 DNA is TGTGCCAGCAGTTCCGGGACAGGGTATCTTACCCTCCACTTT. Its protein product is CASSSGTGYLTLHF.

This clone was detected many times. CDR3: CASRKAANTGELFF. CDR3 bases: TGTGCCAGCAGGAAGGCCGCGAACACCGGGGAGCTGTTTTTT. This chain uses TRBV25-1 with TRBJ2-2; unclear D gene. The germline V gene encodes CDR1 MGHDK and CDR2 SYGVNS. The germline V and J ends were trimmed by 6 bases and 0 bases, with 8 bases remaining between them. The CDR3 has 14 residues.

This clone was counted between two and nine times. The CDR3 here is CASSPHSGAGGTDTQYF. The CDR3 DNA sequence: TGTGCCAGCAGTCCACACTCTGGAGCGGGGGGCACAGATACGCAGTATTTT. The chain is built from TRBV12-3 or TRBV12-4 and TRBJ2-3; 8 bases line up with TRBD2. The CDR3 is 17 amino acids. Trimming at V came to 5 bases and at J to 1 base, leaving 11 bases not matched to a gene.

The chain employs TRBV28 and TRBJ1-2, with 7 bases that match TRBD1. CDR1 is MDHEN, CDR2 SYDVKM, per germline. With 7 bases clipped from V and 6 bases from J, the junction kept 8 bases outside the gene matches. CDR3 length: 13 amino acids. Here the CDR3 reads CASTRQGMDGYTF. The CDR3 nucleotides are TGTGCCAGCACCAGACAGGGTATGGATGGCTACACCTTC.

As for this clone: A much larger clone is a single base away; this may be a read error. Additional DNA sequences in this sample encode the identical CDR3. The J gene is TRBJ2-2, the V gene TRBV2; D might be TRBD2 (6 bases). In germline, CDR1 is SNHLY, CDR2 FYNNEI. The germline V and J ends were trimmed by 6 bases and 14 bases, with 25 bases remaining between them. The CDR3 length is 15 residues. CDR3 in amino acids: CASRVRRENTGGLFF. CDR3 DNA: TGTGCCAGCAGGGTACGGAGGGAGAACACCGGGGGTCTGTTTTTT.

This clone was seen only a few times. A much larger clone lies one base from this, so it may be a read error. This same CDR3 is encoded by further DNA sequences in the sample. The J gene is TRBJ2-1, the V gene TRBV3-1; 14 bases are a match to TRBD2. The germline V gene encodes CDR1 LGHDT and CDR2 YNNKEL (reference sequence). The CDR3 has 15 residues. The V and J ends lost 4 bases and 10 bases, in that order; junction bases with no gene match: 6. The CDR3 bases are TGTGCCAGCAGCCCAGGGACTAGCGGGGGCTACGAGCAGTTCTTC. Its translation is CASSPGTSGGYEQFF.

This clone was detected many times. This chain uses TRBV25-1 with TRBJ2-4; 12 nucleotides match TRBD2. This CDR3 has 14 amino acids. Looked up from germline, CDR1 is MGHDK and CDR2 is SYGVNS. Unmatched junction bases numbered 0, after V lost 1 base and J lost 8 bases. CDR3 loop: CASSESSGGDIQYF. CDR3 nucleotide sequence: TGTGCCAGCAGTGAATCTAGCGGGGGGGACATTCAGTACTTC. The full variable domain, its missing parts supplied by reference TRBV25-1 and TRBJ2-4, is EADIYQTPRYLVIGTGKKITLECSQTMGHDKMYWYQQDPGMELHLIHYSYGVNSTEKGDLSSESTVSRIRTEHFPLTLESARPSHTSQYLCASSESSGGDIQYFGAGTRLSVL.

This clone was recorded a few times. This chain joins TRBV28 and TRBJ2-3; D uncertain. The V end was cut by 4 bases, the J end by 10 bases, with 15 bases between. Germline V gene lookup returns CDR1 MDHEN and CDR2 SYDVKM. CDR3 length: 13 amino acids. CDR3 bases: TGTGCCAGCAGTTCCATCCGACGATTAGCGCAGTATTTT. Translation gives CASSSIRRLAQYF.

This clone has more than one count but fewer than ten. The CDR3 reads CASIRETGDLFF. The CDR3 region has the DNA TGTGCCAGCATCCGGGAGACCGGGGATCTATTTTTT. The chain joins TRBV6-1 to TRBJ2-2, with D maybe TRBD2 (6 bases). V was trimmed by 7 bases and J by 17 bases, leaving 20 bases between them. CDR1 is MNHNS and CDR2 is SASEGT in the germline V gene. This CDR3 contains 12 residues.

This clone came up many times. This rearrangement joins TRBV2 to TRBJ1-2; 9 nucleotides line up with TRBD1. CDR3 length equals 15 residues. V was clipped by 6 bases and J by 4 bases; unmatched bases: 9. Germline-derived CDR1 and CDR2 are SNHLY and FYNNEI. The CDR3 spells CASREGQGTGYGYTF. DNA for the CDR3: TGTGCCAGCAGGGAGGGACAGGGAACGGGCTATGGCTACACCTTC.

This clone has just one count. Germline and junction disagree at one end, which may indicate a read error. The chain joins TRBV7-9 to TRBJ1-3; TRBD1 aligns across 8 bases. The germline gives CDR1 SEHNR, CDR2 FQNEAQ (reference sequence). The CDR3 consists of 15 residues. The CDR3 DNA is TGTGCCAGAAACTATCTCAGGGGGCTCGGAAATACCATATATTTT. It codes for CARNYLRGLGNTIYF.

The chain couples TRBV5-1 to TRBJ1-3, with D tentatively TRBD1 (5 bases). V was clipped by 4 bases and J by 0 bases, with 11 bases between them. This CDR3 region has 15 residues. Germline CDR1 is SGHRS and CDR2 is YFSETQ. This CDR3 is CASSLGEASGNTIYF. The CDR3, as DNA: TGCGCCAGCAGCCTGGGGGAAGCCTCTGGAAACACCATATATTTT.

This clone is medium-sized in the sample. The genes are TRBV19 and TRBJ2-7, with D possibly being TRBD2 (6 bases). The CDR3 spans 13 residues. Trimming took 3 bases from V and 6 from J, leaving 12 bases between them. CDR1 LNHDA and CDR2 SQIVND come from the germline V gene (reference sequence). The CDR3 protein is CASSISGGREQYF. CDR3 DNA: TGTGCCAGTAGTATTTCCGGGGGTCGCGAGCAGTACTTC.

The sample holds many counts of this clone. The V and J genes are TRBV27 and TRBJ2-5; D not resolved. Looked up from germline, CDR1 is MNHEY and CDR2 is SMNVEV (reference sequence). The CDR3 runs 12 residues. V lost 7 bases and J 6 bases, leaving 12 bases between the germline ends. CDR3 in DNA: TGTGCCAGCACCCTCTGTATAAAGACCCAGTACTTC. It yields the protein CASTLCIKTQYF.

This clone occurred many times. The V and J genes are TRBV24-1 and TRBJ2-1; maybe TRBD1 (6 bases). CDR3 length: 13 amino acids. Germline V gives CDR1 KGHDR, CDR2 SFDVKD. Deletions cut 7 bases from V and 10 bases from J, with 16 bases between. CDR3 protein: CATSPGVRGEQFF. The CDR3 DNA sequence: TGTGCCACCAGCCCAGGGGTAAGGGGGGAGCAGTTCTTC.

This rearrangement joins TRBV5-5 to TRBJ2-7; no clear D. The CDR3 is made up of 15 amino acids. Germline V gene data show CDR1 as SGHKS and CDR2 as YYEKEE (reference sequence). V was cut by 0 bases and J by 2 bases, with 12 bases left in between. CDR3 in DNA: TGTGCCAGCAGCTTGGAGGCGGCCCGCACCTACGAGCAGTACTTC. Its translation: CASSLEAARTYEQYF.

Only one count was recorded for this clone. This sequence joins TRBV20-1 and TRBJ2-1; 10 bases map to TRBD1. The CDR3 loop spans 16 amino acids. Per the germline V gene, CDR1 is DFQATT and CDR2 is SNEGSKA (reference sequence). Germline trimming cut 5 bases from V and 3 bases from J; bases unmatched to any gene: 10. CDR3 bases: TGCAGTGCTGCCGGATGGGGACAGGGGAACTACAATGAGCAGTTCTTC. Amino acids: CSAAGWGQGNYNEQFF.

This clone turned up a few times. V usage is TRBV28 and J usage is TRBJ1-3; D is unclear. Between the trimmed V and J ends, which lost 7 bases and 0 bases, there was a span of 7 bases. Germline values: CDR1 MDHEN, CDR2 SYDVKM. The CDR3 totals 13 residues. The CDR3 DNA sequence: TGTGCCAGCAAAGACAACTCTGGAAACACCATATATTTT. Protein sequence: CASKDNSGNTIYF. Full variable domain (remainder filled in from reference TRBV28 and TRBJ1-3): DVKVTQSSRYLVKRTGEKVFLECVQDMDHENMFWYRQDPGLGLRLIYFSYDVKMKEKGDIPEGYSVSREKKERFSLILESASTNQTSMYLCASKDNSGNTIYFGEGSWLTVV.

By share of the sample, this clone is medium-sized. V and J are TRBV6-1 and TRBJ2-7; 7 bases match TRBD1. The germline CDR1 and CDR2 sequences are MNHNS and SASEGT. The CDR3 runs to 14 residues. The ends lost 6 bases at V and 0 bases at J; junction bases unmatched: 5. CDR3 loop: CASRHRDSSYEQYF. The CDR3 DNA sequence: TGTGCCAGCAGGCACCGGGACAGCTCCTACGAGCAGTACTTC.

This clone has ten or more counts. The chain links TRBV3-1 to TRBJ1-1, with D possibly being TRBD1 (5 bases). The V end lost 0 bases, the J end lost 7 bases, and 24 bases lay between the germline ends. The length of the CDR3 is 18 residues. Germline V gene data show CDR1 as LGHDT and CDR2 as YNNKEL (reference sequence). CDR3 bases: TGTGCCAGCAGCCAAGACCCGTCACAGGTCGAAATCCAGAATGAAGCTTTCTTT. It yields the protein CASSQDPSQVEIQNEAFF.

This clone is labeled medium-sized. The rearrangement links TRBV18 to TRBJ1-2; D ambiguous. Germline V gene data show CDR1 as KGHSH and CDR2 as LQKENI. The CDR3 has 14 residues. Deletions cut 2 bases from V and 4 bases from J, with 11 bases between. CDR3 DNA: TGTGCCAGCTCACCAGGCGGGCTGAGCTATGGCTACACCTTC. It encodes CASSPGGLSYGYTF.

This chain connects TRBV3-1 to TRBJ2-5; TRBD2 is a possible D gene (6 bases). V lost 6 bases, J lost 5 bases, and 7 bases lay in between. The CDR3 extends over 11 amino acids. Looked up from germline, CDR1 is LGHDT and CDR2 is YNNKEL (reference sequence). For the CDR3, the DNA is TGTGCCAGCAGTAGCGGTGAGACCCAGTACTTC. This codes for CASSSGETQYF.

This clone is categorized as medium-sized. The chain has TRBV20-1 and TRBJ1-5, with 11 bases lining up with TRBD1. The CDR3 runs to 18 residues. CDR1 and CDR2 (germline): DFQATT, SNEGSKA (reference sequence). V dropped 3 bases and J dropped 0; count of bases not matched to a gene: 10. The CDR3 protein is CSARQPGQGGYSNQPQHF. The CDR3 coding sequence is TGCAGTGCTAGGCAACCGGGACAGGGGGGATATAGCAATCAGCCCCAGCATTTT.

The chain uses TRBV20-1 and TRBJ1-1; D is perhaps TRBD1 (6 bases). This CDR3 has 14 amino acids. V lost 3 bases and J lost 4, with 15 bases in between. Germline V lookup: CDR1 DFQATT, CDR2 SNEGSKA (reference sequence). CDR3 region: CSARGAGSSTEAFF. The CDR3 DNA is TGCAGTGCTAGGGGGGCGGGATCAAGCACTGAAGCTTTCTTT.

This clone appeared a single time. The chain recombines TRBV4-3 with TRBJ1-5, with 7 bases that match TRBD1. Germline V gene lookup returns CDR1 LGHNA and CDR2 YSLEER. This CDR3 spans 15 amino acids. The V gene end was trimmed by 0 bases and the J gene end by 4 bases; junction bases not matched to a gene: 3. Here the CDR3 reads CASSQDGQANQPQHF. The DNA for the CDR3 is TGCGCCAGCAGCCAAGATGGACAGGCAAATCAGCCCCAGCATTTT.

About this clone itself: One end of the junction is discordant with germline, which a read error may explain. For the CDR3, the DNA is TGTGCTAGCAGCTTAGGGGACAGGAACCAAGAGACCCAGTACTTC. This codes for CASSLGDRNQETQYF. The chain has TRBV7-7 and TRBJ2-5; 8 nucleotides align to TRBD1. The CDR3 consists of 15 residues. Germline assignment: CDR1 SSHAT and CDR2 FNYEAQ (reference sequence).

The CDR3 DNA reads as TGTGCCAGCGGCTCGGGGCTATTTGGTGGCTACACCTTC. Protein product: CASGSGLFGGYTF. The chain carries TRBV11-3 and TRBJ1-2; D may be TRBD1 (5 bases). The germline V and J ends were trimmed by 8 bases and 7 bases, with 17 bases remaining between them. The CDR3 spans 13 residues. The V gene's germline CDR1 is SGHNT and CDR2 YENEEA.